The clone carrying this T cell receptor beta chain was seen only a few times. TCRdb ran MiXCR on the RT-PCR reads and lists one entry per CDR3 protein. Of about 700,000 distinct CDR3 sequences listed, more than 13% were seen once; the top ten hold 3.6%. The trim removed 6 bases at V and 8 bases at J, leaving 8 bases unmatched. The germline V gene has CDR1 DFQATT and CDR2 SNEGSKA (reference sequence). This CDR3 comprises 15 residues. Sequencing used memory CD4+ T cells from blood. The chain carries TRBV20-1 and TRBJ2-1; 15 bases line up with TRBD2. The receptor's source is a female donor in good health, serving as a healthy control. CDR3 DNA: TGCAGTGCCTCCGGGACTAGCGGGAGGTCTGATGAGCAGTTCTTC. Protein product: CSASGTSGRSDEQFF.